Below, one TCR beta chain is given with its context. No antigen is known for it. The data are from a study of blood T cells in healthy people across ages. Study conclusions and caveats: Diversity estimates drawn from one million T cells were deemed underestimates.

The CDR3 covers 16 residues. Between the trimmed V and J ends, which lost 3 bases and 2 bases, there was a span of 18 bases. CDR1 and CDR2 (germline): DFQATT, SNEGSKA (reference sequence). A second 7 to 11 cycle PCR used barcoded and J-beta primers. TCRdb called the 5' RACE reads again in MiXCR, with one record for every CDR3 protein. In the table there are around 790,000 distinct CDR3 sequences, around two fifths of which are singletons. Sequencing used blood. The TCR was taken from a man aged 60 to 69 in good health. The chain combines TRBV20-1 with TRBJ2-3, with a tentative D call TRBD2 (5 bases). Here the CDR3 reads CSARRVGDTYTDTQYF. CDR3 in DNA: TGCAGTGCTAGGAGGGTCGGAGACACCTACACAGATACGCAGTATTTT.